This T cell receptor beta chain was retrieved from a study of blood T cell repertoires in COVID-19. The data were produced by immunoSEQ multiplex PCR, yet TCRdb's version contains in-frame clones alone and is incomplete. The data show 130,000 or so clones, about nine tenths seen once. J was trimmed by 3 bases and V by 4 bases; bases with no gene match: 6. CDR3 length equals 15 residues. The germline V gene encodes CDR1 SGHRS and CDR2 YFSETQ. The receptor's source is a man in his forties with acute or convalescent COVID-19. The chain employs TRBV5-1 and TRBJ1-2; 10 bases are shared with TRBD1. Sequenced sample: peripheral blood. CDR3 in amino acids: CASSKGTGEDYGYTF. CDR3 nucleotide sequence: TGCGCCAGCAGCAAAGGGACAGGGGAGGACTATGGCTACACCTTC.